This entry lists 11 T cell receptor beta chains sequenced from one sample in a study of CD8+ T cells in alopecia areata. As for treatment: oral pan-JAK inhibitor, 5-10 mg twice daily. Once RNA had been extracted, it was reverse transcribed into cDNA to act as the sequencing template. Assay used: immunoSEQ multiplex PCR; TCRdb lists only in-frame clones, some missing. The repertoire includes about 180,000 clones, approximately 53% of them detected once, and about a tenth sits in the top ten. The sample consisted of CD8+ T cells sorted from blood, taken at week 24, from a patient treated with tofacitinib. These receptors all come from a human donor with alopecia areata.

The CDR3 DNA is TGTGCCAGCAGCGTAGGTATGGGGTCCTACGAGCAGTACTTC. This translates into CASSVGMGSYEQYF. V usage is TRBV9 and J usage is TRBJ2-7; no reliable D call. CDR3 length: 14 amino acids. Trimming left V 0 bases short and J 1 base short, with 8 bases between. CDR1 and CDR2 (germline): SGDLS, YYNGEE.

The chain combines TRBV19 with TRBJ1-2; maybe TRBD1 (6 bases). Between the trimmed V and J ends, which lost 3 bases and 1 base, there was a span of 12 bases. The germline V gene encodes CDR1 LNHDA and CDR2 SQIVND (reference sequence). CDR3 size: 15 residues. CDR3 sequence: CASSMGDILNYGYTF. The CDR3 nucleotides read TGTGCCAGTAGTATGGGGGACATACTTAACTATGGCTACACCTTC.

The rearrangement joins TRBV11-2 to TRBJ2-1; TRBD2 might be the D (5 bases). Germline V gene sequence: CDR1 SGHAT, CDR2 FQNNGV. Trimming removed 3 bases at V and 0 bases at J, with 9 bases between. The CDR3 runs to 15 residues. The CDR3, as DNA: TGTGCCAGCAGCTTGGACTCGAGCTCCTACAATGAGCAGTTCTTC. This encodes CASSLDSSSYNEQFF.

V is TRBV29-1 and J is TRBJ2-7, with 7 bases aligning to TRBD1. Germline CDR1 reads SQVTM; CDR2 reads ANQGSEA. This CDR3 has 17 residues. The trim removed 3 bases at V and 1 base at J, leaving 15 bases unmatched. In DNA form, the CDR3 reads TGCAGCGTTGAGGGGCTGGGTGAGGGACAGTCTTCCTACGAGCAGTACTTC. This gives the protein CSVEGLGEGQSSYEQYF.

This clone occurred a few times. V usage is TRBV15 and J usage is TRBJ1-4; D uncertain. Germline CDR1 is LNHNV and CDR2 is YYDKDF (reference sequence). The CDR3 contains 14 residues. V was shortened by 5 bases and J by 8 bases, with 15 bases between the two germline ends. The CDR3 is CATSYGVSEEKLFF. The CDR3 nucleotides are TGTGCCACCAGCTACGGGGTCAGTGAGGAAAAACTGTTTTTT.

This clone showed up just a few times. The V gene is TRBV5-1, the J gene TRBJ2-7, with D possibly being TRBD1 (6 bases). Deletions cut 3 bases from V and 4 bases from J, with 11 bases between. Germline lookup yields CDR1 SGHRS and CDR2 YFSETQ. The length of the CDR3 is 13 residues. The CDR3 is CASSSDRPYEQYF. The CDR3 bases are TGCGCCAGCAGCTCCGACAGGCCGTACGAGCAGTACTTC.

This chain uses TRBV4-3 with TRBJ1-1, with 7 bases aligning to TRBD1. The CDR3 is made up of 14 amino acids. The germline V gene encodes CDR1 LGHNA and CDR2 YSLEER. Losses at the gene ends were 4 bases for V and 1 base for J; bases not matched to a gene: 3. This chain's CDR3 is CASSPGQQNTEAFF. As DNA, the CDR3 is TGCGCCAGCAGCCCGGGACAGCAGAACACTGAAGCTTTCTTT.

The CDR3: CASSVGLGGGEDTQYF. The CDR3 DNA sequence: TGTGCCAGCAGTGTGGGCCTTGGGGGCGGAGAAGATACGCAGTATTTT. V and J are TRBV6-1 and TRBJ2-3; a possible D gene is TRBD1 (6 bases). This CDR3 is built from 16 residues. V lost 4 bases, J lost 5 bases, and 19 bases lay in between. Germline loops: CDR1 MNHNS, CDR2 SASEGT.

The J gene is TRBJ2-3, the V gene TRBV12-5; D possibly corresponds to TRBD2 (6 bases). Germline values: CDR1 LGHNT, CDR2 FRNRAP. CDR3 length equals 12 residues. CDR3 sequence reads: CASGSSLDTQYF. CDR3 bases: TGTGCCAGCGGGTCCTCGTTGGATACGCAGTATTTT. The full variable domain, with the rest looked up from reference TRBV12-5 and TRBJ2-3, is DARVTQTPRHKVTEMGQEVTMRCQPILGHNTVFWYRQTMMQGLELLAYFRNRAPLDDSGMPKDRFSAEMPDATLATLKIQPSEPRDSAVYFCASGSSLDTQYFGPGTRLTVL.

The V gene is TRBV5-1, the J gene TRBJ1-1, with 8 bases identical to TRBD1. Germline V gene data show CDR1 as SGHRS and CDR2 as YFSETQ. V was pared by 1 base and J by 2 bases, with 7 bases of the junction left unmatched. CDR3 length: 16 residues. Here the CDR3 DNA reads TGCGCCAGCAGCTTGTCCCAGGGGGCGATTAACACTGAAGCTTTCTTT. Translation gives CASSLSQGAINTEAFF.

The chain recombines TRBV7-6 with TRBJ2-1, with D possibly matching TRBD2 (6 bases). Trimming took 0 bases from V and 9 from J, leaving 15 bases between them. The length of the CDR3 is 15 residues. Germline CDR1 SGHVS, CDR2 FNYEAQ. CDR3 sequence (DNA): TGTGCCAGCAGCTTAGCGGGTTCGATCGGGAGTGAGCAGTTCTTC. Encoded protein: CASSLAGSIGSEQFF.